Listed below are T cell receptor beta chains from one sample, sequenced in a study of blood T cell repertoires in COVID-19. This table comes from immunoSEQ multiplex PCR, and its TCRdb copy is limited to in-frame clones, with some not included. The repertoire consists of roughly 190,000 clones, with more than 75% occurring once and the leading ten covering roughly 3.7%. The sequencing input was peripheral blood. These receptor sequences come from a man aged 18-30 years with active or convalescent COVID-19. The CDR3 runs from the conserved cysteine through the conserved F or W. The D gene is left open where the match is weak. Some rows have no size entry. The others give once, few or many, or a class for an expanded clone.

TRBV3-1/TRBV3-2,TRBJ2-2,.,.,TGTGCCAGTTTAGGAGGAACCGGGGAGCTGTTTTTT,CASLGGTGELFF
TRBV11-3,TRBJ1-4,.,TRBD1,TGTGCCAGCAGCTTAGGACAGGGGGCGGATGAAAAACTGTTTTTT,CASSLGQGADEKLFF
TRBV27,TRBJ1-5,.,.,TGTGCCAGCAGTTCCAGGGCTAATCAGCCCCAGCATTTT,CASSSRANQPQHF
TRBV24-1,TRBJ1-2,few,.,TGTGCCACCAGTGATTCTGGTGACATTAACTATGGCTACACCTTC,CATSDSGDINYGYTF
TRBV19,TRBJ2-7,.,TRBD2,TGTGCCAGTAGTGCCGGACTAGCGGGGACAAGGTACGAGCAGTACTTC,CASSAGLAGTRYEQYF
TRBV11-3,TRBJ2-1,.,TRBD2,TGTGCCAGCAGCCCACTCCTACTAGCGGGAGGCAACAATGAGCAGTTCTTC,CASSPLLLAGGNNEQFF
TRBV4-1,TRBJ2-5,.,.,TGCGCCAGCAGCCAAGGATCGGTGGAGCGTGGAGAGACCCAGTACTTC,CASSQGSVERGETQYF
TRBV11-2,TRBJ1-1,.,.,TGTGCCAGCAGCTTAGGCTTGCAGGGCCCGCGGGGGAACACTGAAGCTTTCTTT,CASSLGLQGPRGNTEAFF
TRBV14,TRBJ1-2,.,.,TGTGCCAGCAGCCTACCCGGACAGAACTATGGCTACACCTTC,CASSLPGQNYGYTF
TRBV29-1,TRBJ1-1,.,TRBD1,TGCAGCGTTGCCCTACTATGGACAGGGGTCGCGAACACTGAAGCTTTCTTT,CSVALLWTGVANTEAFF
TRBV28,TRBJ2-1,.,TRBD2,TGTGCCAGCACCATACTTCTAGCGGGAGGCCCTACCTACAATGAGCAGTTCTTC,CASTILLAGGPTYNEQFF
TRBV19,TRBJ2-7,once,TRBD1,TGTGCCAGTTCTTCGTCGCCAGGGGGCTTCTACGAGCAGTACTTC,CASSSSPGGFYEQYF
TRBV27,TRBJ2-1,once,TRBD2,TGTGCCAGCAGCCCTAGCGGGAGGTCCACCTACAATGAGCAGTTCTTC,CASSPSGRSTYNEQFF
TRBV7-6,TRBJ2-6,.,TRBD2,TGTGCCAGCAGCTTAGAGCCAGCGGGAGGTGGGGCCAACGTCCTGACTTTC,CASSLEPAGGGANVLTF
TRBV6-5,TRBJ2-7,once,.,TGTGCCAGCAGGCAGGGTCCCCCCTCCTACGAGCAGTACTTC,CASRQGPPSYEQYF
TRBV7-7,TRBJ2-3,.,.,TGTGCTAGCAGCTTGAGGTACACCTCTAGCACAGATACGCAGTATTTT,CASSLRYTSSTDTQYF
TRBV28,TRBJ1-1,.,TRBD1,TGTGCCATAAGACAGGGGGCGAACACTGAAGCTTTCTTT,CAIRQGANTEAFF
TRBV27,TRBJ1-2,.,.,TGTGCCAGCAGCCCGGGTCCTCTCAGAGGCTACACCTTC,CASSPGPLRGYTF
TRBV11-2,TRBJ2-7,.,TRBD2,TGTGCCAGCAGCCTGGGACTAGCGGTCGACGTGGGCTACGAGCAGTACTTC,CASSLGLAVDVGYEQYF
TRBV6-5,TRBJ1-1,.,TRBD1,TGTGCCAGCACCCAGGGGGCATCCGAAGCTTTCTTT,CASTQGASEAFF
TRBV7-2,TRBJ2-1,.,TRBD2,TGTGCCAGCAGCTTAGTGGAGGCTAGCGGGGGGGTTTACAATGAGCAGTTCTTC,CASSLVEASGGVYNEQFF
TRBV19,TRBJ1-6,once,.,TGTGCCAGTAGTCCGGCGGTTAATTCACCCCTCCACTTT,CASSPAVNSPLHF
TRBV2,TRBJ2-1,once,TRBD1,TGTGCCTGGCGTGGGACAGGTAGACATACCTACAATGAGCAGTTCTTC,CAWRGTGRHTYNEQFF
TRBV10-3,TRBJ2-4,.,.,TGTGCCATCAGTGAGTCGGAGGGGATTCAGTACTTC,CAISESEGIQYF
TRBV27,TRBJ2-5,.,TRBD2,TGTGCCAGCGCAATAGCGGGGGCTCAAGAGACCCAGTACTTC,CASAIAGAQETQYF
TRBV24-1,TRBJ2-3,few,.,TGTGCCACCAGTGAACAGGGTTATTCAGATACGCAGTATTTT,CATSEQGYSDTQYF
TRBV27,TRBJ1-1,.,.,TGTGCCAGCAGTTTATCGGTCCAGGGAACAGAAGCTTTCTTT,CASSLSVQGTEAFF
TRBV2,TRBJ1-5,.,.,TGTGCCAGCAGGGGTGAGGGGGTCAATCAGCCCCAGCATTTT,CASRGEGVNQPQHF
TRBV6-5,TRBJ1-3,.,.,TGTGCCAGCGGAGTTGGGGGAAACACCATATATTTT,CASGVGGNTIYF
TRBV7-9,TRBJ2-5,once,.,TGTGCCAGCAGCCGCACGGTCGGGGGAGAGACCCAGTACTTC,CASSRTVGGETQYF
TRBV19,TRBJ1-2,.,.,TGTGCCAGCCAGGTCAGGGTGGAAGCTAACTATGGCTACACCTTC,CASQVRVEANYGYTF
TRBV25-1,TRBJ1-3,.,.,TGTGCCAGCAGTGAAGTCCCGGGAGGGTCTGGAAACACCATATATTTT,CASSEVPGGSGNTIYF
TRBV5-4,TRBJ1-1,.,.,TGTGCCAGCAGCCCAGAGAACACTGAAGCTTTCTTT,CASSPENTEAFF
TRBV19,TRBJ1-3,.,.,TGTGCCAGTAGGGGCAGGGTCGCTGGAAACACCATATATTTT,CASRGRVAGNTIYF
TRBV19,TRBJ1-5,once,.,TGTGCCAGTAGTGCAACATGGTCTAGCAATCAGCCCCAGCATTTT,CASSATWSSNQPQHF
TRBV5-6,TRBJ2-1,.,TRBD2,TGTGCCAGCAGCTTTGGGACTAGCGCATACAATGAGCAGTTCTTC,CASSFGTSAYNEQFF
TRBV27,TRBJ1-1,.,.,TGTGCCAGCAGTTTATTTGCAGGGCTTAGCATGAACACTGAAGCTTTCTTT,CASSLFAGLSMNTEAFF
TRBV6-5,TRBJ1-3,.,.,TGCGGTATGAGCTCTGGAAACACCATATATTTT,CGMSSGNTIYF
TRBV7-3,TRBJ2-1,.,TRBD2,TGTGCCAGTTCGACGGGGACTAGTGCGGTCCATGAGCAGTTCTTC,CASSTGTSAVHEQFF
TRBV4-1,TRBJ1-5,.,.,TGCGCCAGCAGCCAAGCGGGGGTAGATCAGCCCCAGCATTTT,CASSQAGVDQPQHF
TRBV11-3,TRBJ2-7,.,.,TGTGCCAGCAGCCCCTCGGCCTACGAGCAGTACTTC,CASSPSAYEQYF
TRBV29-1,TRBJ2-1,.,TRBD2,TGCAGCGTTGATAGGGCTAGCGGGACTACCTACAATGAGCAGTTCTTC,CSVDRASGTTYNEQFF
TRBV19,TRBJ2-3,.,.,TGTGCCAGTAGTATAACCAGCGGAGTAAGCACAGATACGCAGTATTTT,CASSITSGVSTDTQYF
TRBV6-5,TRBJ1-6,.,TRBD1,TGTGCCAGCAGACTAGCGGACAGGCCCCACTTT,CASRLADRPHF
TRBV7-2,TRBJ2-5,.,.,TGTGCCAGCAGCCCTTTCCAGGAGACCCAGTACTTC,CASSPFQETQYF
TRBV2,TRBJ1-1,.,.,TGTGCCAGCACACTCCCCGGGATGAACACTGAAGCTTTCTTT,CASTLPGMNTEAFF
TRBV4-3,TRBJ1-1,once,.,TGCGCCAGCAGCCAAGATTGGGGGGACACTGAAGCTTTCTTT,CASSQDWGDTEAFF
TRBV11-3,TRBJ2-1,.,TRBD1,TGTGCCAGCAGCTTAAAAGTCGACAGGGGGGTCTTCGGTGAGCAGTTCTTC,CASSLKVDRGVFGEQFF
TRBV4-2,TRBJ1-3,.,.,TGTGCCAGCAGCCAAGAATGGGGAGCCTCTGGAAACACCATATATTTT,CASSQEWGASGNTIYF
TRBV6-2/TRBV6-3,TRBJ1-2,.,.,TGTGCCAGCAGTTCCCCGGTCCGGGGTAGAAGGGGCTACACCTTC,CASSSPVRGRRGYTF
TRBV6-1,TRBJ2-3,.,.,TGTGCCAGCAGTGAAGATTTCGGGACTGCAGGAGATACGCAGTATTTT,CASSEDFGTAGDTQYF
TRBV3-1/TRBV3-2,TRBJ1-2,.,.,TGTGCCAGCAGCCATTATCAGATGAGGCACTATGGCTACACCTTC,CASSHYQMRHYGYTF
TRBV5-1,TRBJ1-2,.,.,TGCGCCAGCAGTTCTCGACCTCAGGGGTTTGGCTACACCTTC,CASSSRPQGFGYTF
TRBV29-1,TRBJ1-1,.,TRBD1,TGCAGCGTTGAAGTACAGGGGGCAGGCACTGAAGCTTTCTTT,CSVEVQGAGTEAFF
TRBV19,TRBJ2-7,.,.,TGTGCCAGTAGTGCGAGGGCGGGGTTGTTAGGGGACGAGCAGTACTTC,CASSARAGLLGDEQYF